This T cell receptor beta chain stems from a study of identical twins. Study results and limitations: Out-of-frame alpha sequences shared by twins were enriched for low generation probability. Insertions were fewer in abundant cord blood beta clonotypes, whereas memory repertoires showed none of this pattern. Model-predicted out-of-frame TCR alpha sharing fell below observed values in monozygotic twins. Zero-insertion results could be subject to partial confounding by invariant MAIT and iNKT cells.

Each CDR3 protein gets one entry after TCRdb re-called the 5' RACE reads with MiXCR. The sample contains 1.5 million to 2 million distinct CDR3 sequences, about 32% of which appear only once. This clonotype was counted a few times. The antigen is not known. The TCR sequence derives from a newborn girl in good health. Source material: cord blood.

CDR3 coding DNA: TGCAGTATATTCGTAGCGGGGAGCACAGATACGCAGTATTTT. This translates into CSIFVAGSTDTQYF. The gene calls are TRBV20-1 and TRBJ2-3; 8 bases match TRBD2. Losses at the gene ends were 8 bases for V and 0 bases for J; bases not matched to a gene: 7. This CDR3 has 14 amino acids. Germline V lookup: CDR1 DFQATT, CDR2 SNEGSKA (reference sequence).